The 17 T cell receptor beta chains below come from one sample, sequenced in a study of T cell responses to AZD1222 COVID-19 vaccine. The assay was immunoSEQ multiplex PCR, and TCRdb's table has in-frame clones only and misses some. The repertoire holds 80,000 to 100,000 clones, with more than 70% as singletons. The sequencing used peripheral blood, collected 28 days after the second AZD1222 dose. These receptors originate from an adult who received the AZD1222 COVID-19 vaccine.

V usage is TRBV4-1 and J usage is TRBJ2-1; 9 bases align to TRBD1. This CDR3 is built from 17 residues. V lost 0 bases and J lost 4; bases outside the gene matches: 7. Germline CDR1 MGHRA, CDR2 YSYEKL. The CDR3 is CASSQEGTGHTYNEQFF. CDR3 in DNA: TGCGCCAGCAGCCAAGAGGGGACAGGGCATACATACAATGAGCAGTTCTTC.

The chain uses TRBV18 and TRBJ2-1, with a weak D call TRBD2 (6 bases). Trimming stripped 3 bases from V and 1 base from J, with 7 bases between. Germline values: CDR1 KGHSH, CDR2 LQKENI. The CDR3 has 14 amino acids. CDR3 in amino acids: CASSPRGSYNEQFF. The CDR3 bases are TGTGCCAGCTCACCCCGGGGGTCCTACAATGAGCAGTTCTTC. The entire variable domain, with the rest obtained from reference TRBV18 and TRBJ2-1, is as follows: NAGVMQNPRHLVRRRGQEARLRCSPMKGHSHVYWYRQLPEEGLKFMVYLQKENIIDESGMPKERFSAEFPKEGPSILRIQQVVRGDSAAYFCASSPRGSYNEQFFGPGTRLTVL.

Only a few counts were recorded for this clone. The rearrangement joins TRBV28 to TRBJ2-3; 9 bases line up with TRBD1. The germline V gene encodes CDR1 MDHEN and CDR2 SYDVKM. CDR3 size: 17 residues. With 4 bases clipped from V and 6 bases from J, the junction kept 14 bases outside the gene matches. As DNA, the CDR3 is TGTGCCAGCAGTTCGGCGGGCGGGACAGGGATACGCGATACGCAGTATTTT. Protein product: CASSSAGGTGIRDTQYF.

The CDR3 reads CASSQEGGRGSYNEQFF. The CDR3 DNA follows: TGCGCCAGCAGCCAAGAAGGAGGCAGGGGCTCCTACAATGAGCAGTTCTTC. The chain uses TRBV4-3 and TRBJ2-1, with D possibly TRBD1 on 6 matching bases. This CDR3 has 17 residues. Trimming shortened V by 0 bases and J by 0 bases, and 12 bases separated the two germline ends. The germline V gene encodes CDR1 LGHNA and CDR2 YSLEER.

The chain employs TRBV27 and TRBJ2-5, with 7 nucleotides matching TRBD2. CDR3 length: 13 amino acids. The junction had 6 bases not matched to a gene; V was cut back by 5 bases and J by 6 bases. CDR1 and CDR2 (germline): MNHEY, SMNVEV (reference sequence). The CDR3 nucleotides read TGTGCCAGCAGTCCCGGCGGGGGTCAGACCCAGTACTTC. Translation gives CASSPGGGQTQYF.

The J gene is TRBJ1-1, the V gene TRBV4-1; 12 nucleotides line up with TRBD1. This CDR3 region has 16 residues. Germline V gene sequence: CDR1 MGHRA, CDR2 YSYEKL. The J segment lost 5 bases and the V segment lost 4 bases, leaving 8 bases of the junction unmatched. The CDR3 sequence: CASSRGGQGARTEAFF. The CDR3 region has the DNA TGCGCCAGCAGCCGCGGGGGACAGGGGGCGCGGACTGAAGCTTTCTTT.

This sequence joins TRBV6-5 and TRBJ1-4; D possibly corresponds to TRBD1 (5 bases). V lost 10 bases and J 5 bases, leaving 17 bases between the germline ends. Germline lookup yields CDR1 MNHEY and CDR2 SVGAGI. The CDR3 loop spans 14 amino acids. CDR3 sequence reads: CATHWGRGNEKLFF. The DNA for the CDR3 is TGTGCCACCCACTGGGGCCGCGGGAATGAAAAACTGTTTTTT.

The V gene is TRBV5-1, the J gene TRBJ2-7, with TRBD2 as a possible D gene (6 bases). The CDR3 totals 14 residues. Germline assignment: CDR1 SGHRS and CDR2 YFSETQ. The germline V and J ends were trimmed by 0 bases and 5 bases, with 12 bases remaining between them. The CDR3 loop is CASSLGEVYHEQYF. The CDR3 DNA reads TGCGCCAGCAGCTTGGGGGAGGTGTACCACGAGCAGTACTTC. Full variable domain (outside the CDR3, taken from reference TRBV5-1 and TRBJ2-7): KAGVTQTPRYLIKTRGQQVTLSCSPISGHRSVSWYQQTPGQGLQFLFEYFSETQRNKGNFPGRFSGRQFSNSRSEMNVSTLELGDSALYLCASSLGEVYHEQYFGPGTRLTVT.

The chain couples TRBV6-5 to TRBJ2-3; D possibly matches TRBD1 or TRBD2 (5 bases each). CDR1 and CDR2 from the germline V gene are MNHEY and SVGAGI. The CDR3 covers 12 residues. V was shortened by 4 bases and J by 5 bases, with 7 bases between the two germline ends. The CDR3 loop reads CASSWGRDTQYF. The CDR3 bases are TGTGCCAGCAGTTGGGGGAGAGATACGCAGTATTTT.

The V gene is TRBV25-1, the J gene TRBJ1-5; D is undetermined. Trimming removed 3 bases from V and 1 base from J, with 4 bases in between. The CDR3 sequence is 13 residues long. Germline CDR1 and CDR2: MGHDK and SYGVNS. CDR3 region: CASSDRSNQPQHF. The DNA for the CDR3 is TGTGCCAGCAGTGACCGAAGCAATCAGCCCCAGCATTTT.

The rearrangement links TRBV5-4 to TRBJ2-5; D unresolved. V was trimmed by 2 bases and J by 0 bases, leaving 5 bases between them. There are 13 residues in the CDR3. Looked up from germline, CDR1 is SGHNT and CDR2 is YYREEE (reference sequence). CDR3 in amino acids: CASSLVYQETQYF. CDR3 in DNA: TGTGCCAGCAGCTTAGTGTACCAAGAGACCCAGTACTTC.

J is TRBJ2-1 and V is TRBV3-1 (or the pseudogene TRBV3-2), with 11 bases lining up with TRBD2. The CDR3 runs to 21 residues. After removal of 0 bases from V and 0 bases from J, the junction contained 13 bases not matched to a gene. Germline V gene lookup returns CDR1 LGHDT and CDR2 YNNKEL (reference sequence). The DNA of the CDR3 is TGTGCCAGCAGCCAAGAGGGATGGGCTAGCGGGAGGTTTAGCTCCTACAATGAGCAGTTCTTC. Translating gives CASSQEGWASGRFSSYNEQFF.

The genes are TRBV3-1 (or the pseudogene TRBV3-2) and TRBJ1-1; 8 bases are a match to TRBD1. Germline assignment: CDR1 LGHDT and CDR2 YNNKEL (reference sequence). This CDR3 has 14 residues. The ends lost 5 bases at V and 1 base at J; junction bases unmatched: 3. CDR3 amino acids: CASSDTGGNTEAFF. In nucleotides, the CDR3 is TGTGCCAGCAGCGACACAGGGGGGAACACTGAAGCTTTCTTT.

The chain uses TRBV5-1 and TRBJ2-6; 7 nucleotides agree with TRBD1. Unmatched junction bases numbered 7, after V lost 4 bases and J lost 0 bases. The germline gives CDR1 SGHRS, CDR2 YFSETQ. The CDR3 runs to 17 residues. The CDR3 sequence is CASSPTGVRSGANVLTF. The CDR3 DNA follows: TGCGCCAGCAGCCCTACAGGGGTTCGCTCTGGGGCCAACGTCCTGACTTTC. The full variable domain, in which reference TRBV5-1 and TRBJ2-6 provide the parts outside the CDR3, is KAGVTQTPRYLIKTRGQQVTLSCSPISGHRSVSWYQQTPGQGLQFLFEYFSETQRNKGNFPGRFSGRQFSNSRSEMNVSTLELGDSALYLCASSPTGVRSGANVLTFGAGSRLTVL.

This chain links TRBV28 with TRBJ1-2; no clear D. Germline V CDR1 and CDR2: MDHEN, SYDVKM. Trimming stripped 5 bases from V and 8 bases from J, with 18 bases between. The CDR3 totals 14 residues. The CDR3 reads CASSEHLDGPGYTF. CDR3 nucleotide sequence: TGTGCCAGCAGTGAACACTTGGACGGCCCGGGCTACACCTTC.

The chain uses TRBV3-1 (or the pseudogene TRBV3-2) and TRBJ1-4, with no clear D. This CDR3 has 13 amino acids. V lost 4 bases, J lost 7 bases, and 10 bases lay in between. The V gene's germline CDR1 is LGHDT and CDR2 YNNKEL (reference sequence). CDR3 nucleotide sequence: TGTGCCAGCAGCCCGTGGGAGGTTGAAAAACTGTTTTTT. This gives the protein CASSPWEVEKLFF.

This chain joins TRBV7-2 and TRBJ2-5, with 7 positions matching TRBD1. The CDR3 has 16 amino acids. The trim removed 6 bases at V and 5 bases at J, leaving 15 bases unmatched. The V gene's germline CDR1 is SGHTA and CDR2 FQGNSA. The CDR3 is CASSGPTGVDGETQYF. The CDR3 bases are TGTGCCAGCAGTGGGCCTACAGGGGTCGACGGTGAGACCCAGTACTTC.